This T cell receptor (beta chain) was captured in a study of T cell responses to AZD1222 COVID-19 vaccine. The data were produced by immunoSEQ multiplex PCR, yet TCRdb's version contains in-frame clones alone and is incomplete. The sample shows tens of thousands of clones, around nine tenths of them seen only once. This CDR3 is built from 14 residues. With 0 bases removed from V and 9 bases from J, the gap between germline ends came to 12 bases. Germline CDR1 is SGHNT and CDR2 is YENEEA. The source was peripheral blood, collected on day 0 of MenACWY control vaccination. This clonotype was obtained from an adult in good health. This chain joins TRBV11-3 and TRBJ2-1; the D is unclear. Written as DNA, the CDR3 is TGTGCCAGCAGCTTAGATTTTGCGGAGACTGAGCAGTTCTTC. Amino acids: CASSLDFAETEQFF.